The 7 T cell receptor beta chains in this list originate from one sample, sequenced in a study of patients and donors after allogeneic stem cell transplantation. Using its own MiXCR run on the RT-PCR reads, TCRdb lists one record per CDR3 protein. Among under 200,000 distinct CDR3 sequences, about 30% were seen once, and the ten largest hold approximately 3%. What was sequenced was blood, either unsorted or a sorted T cell fraction (not recorded which). The receptors were gathered from a human donor who was either an allogeneic HSCT recipient or a stem cell or donor lymphocyte infusion donor (not recorded which). It is not recorded whose cells these are; they may come from a transplant donor.

This clonotype was seen more than once but under ten times. The CDR3 is CASSYSPTGAGNTIYF. The CDR3 nucleotides are TGTGCCAGCAGTTACTCCCCGACAGGGGCTGGAAACACCATATATTTT. The chain combines TRBV6-5 with TRBJ1-3; 8 nucleotides align to TRBD1. J was trimmed by 2 bases and V by 0 bases; bases with no gene match: 3. This CDR3 spans 16 amino acids. CDR1 is MNHEY, CDR2 SVGAGI, per germline.

There are a few counts of this clonotype. The V call is TRBV5-1, the J call TRBJ1-4; no reliable D call. The CDR3 loop spans 15 amino acids. The germline gives CDR1 SGHRS, CDR2 YFSETQ. V gave up 0 bases and J gave up 0 bases, with 6 bases separating them. Here the CDR3 DNA reads TGCGCCAGCAGCTTGGTCTGGGCAACTAATGAAAAACTGTTTTTT. It translates to CASSLVWATNEKLFF.

The rearrangement uses TRBV12-5 and TRBJ2-1; D unresolved. The CDR3 has 13 residues. Between the trimmed V and J ends, which lost 1 base and 4 bases, there was a span of 5 bases. Germline V lookup: CDR1 LGHNT, CDR2 FRNRAP. CDR3 DNA sequence: TGTGCTAGTGGTTTGGCCCTATACAATGAGCAGTTCTTC. It codes for CASGLALYNEQFF.

The chain has TRBV20-1 and TRBJ2-7, with a possible D match to TRBD2 (5 bases). Germline-derived CDR1 and CDR2 are DFQATT and SNEGSKA (reference sequence). CDR3 length equals 16 residues. Trimming removed 5 bases at V and 0 bases at J, with 20 bases between. CDR3 protein: CSAPPLRGPSSYEQYF. CDR3 DNA sequence: TGCAGTGCTCCCCCCTTGCGAGGGCCGAGCTCCTACGAGCAGTACTTC.

J is TRBJ2-1 and V is TRBV10-3, with D possibly being TRBD2 (6 bases). From germline, CDR1 is ENHRY and CDR2 SYGVKD. The length of the CDR3 is 14 residues. Trimming cost V 4 bases and J 0 bases, with 7 bases left between them. The CDR3 DNA reads TGTGCCATCAGTGTGGACTACTCCTACAATGAGCAGTTCTTC. Protein sequence: CAISVDYSYNEQFF.

In its sample, this clonotype was seen many times. At one boundary the junction diverges from the germline segment, which might be a read error. The V and J genes are TRBV5-1 and TRBJ2-7; 11 positions match TRBD2. Germline V CDR1 and CDR2: SGHRS, YFSETQ. This CDR3 is 14 amino acids long. DNA for the CDR3: TGTGCCAGCAGTTCCACTAGCGGGAGCTACGAGCAGTACTTC. It translates to CASSSTSGSYEQYF.

The chain joins TRBV3-1 to TRBJ2-5; no clear D. Looked up from germline, CDR1 is LGHDT and CDR2 is YNNKEL (reference sequence). This CDR3 has 15 amino acids. The V gene lost 6 bases and the J gene lost 5 bases, with 19 bases spanning the gap. The chain's CDR3 is CASSLPRLHGETQYF. CDR3 bases: TGTGCCAGCAGTCTCCCCCGTCTGCATGGGGAGACCCAGTACTTC.